The sequence of this T cell receptor (beta chain) was determined in a study of blood T cell repertoires in COVID-19. About the research overall: Acute-phase and convalescent COVID-19 samples originated in the United States, Italy and Spain. The cDNA or gDNA used as material had been derived from T cells, B-cell-depleted T cells, or PBMCs.

Individuals aged about 18 to 100 years were recruited from approximately 22 US areas. Sequencing was performed with immunoSEQ multiplex PCR; in TCRdb, only in-frame clones are kept and a portion is missing. The sample yields some 230,000 clones, around 87% seen once. The junction had 8 bases not matched to a gene; V was cut back by 2 bases and J by 5 bases. Germline CDR1 is MNHEY and CDR2 is SVGAGI. There are 15 residues in the CDR3. V usage is TRBV6-5 and J usage is TRBJ1-1, with 7 positions matching TRBD1. The source is a woman between 18 and 29 years old in a cohort exposed to, infected with or recovered from COVID-19 (not recorded which). Specimen: PBMCs or T cells enriched from blood (not recorded which). CDR3 coding DNA: TGTGCCAGCAGTTACCAAACACAGGGGAGAACTGAAGCTTTCTTT. Amino acid sequence: CASSYQTQGRTEAFF.